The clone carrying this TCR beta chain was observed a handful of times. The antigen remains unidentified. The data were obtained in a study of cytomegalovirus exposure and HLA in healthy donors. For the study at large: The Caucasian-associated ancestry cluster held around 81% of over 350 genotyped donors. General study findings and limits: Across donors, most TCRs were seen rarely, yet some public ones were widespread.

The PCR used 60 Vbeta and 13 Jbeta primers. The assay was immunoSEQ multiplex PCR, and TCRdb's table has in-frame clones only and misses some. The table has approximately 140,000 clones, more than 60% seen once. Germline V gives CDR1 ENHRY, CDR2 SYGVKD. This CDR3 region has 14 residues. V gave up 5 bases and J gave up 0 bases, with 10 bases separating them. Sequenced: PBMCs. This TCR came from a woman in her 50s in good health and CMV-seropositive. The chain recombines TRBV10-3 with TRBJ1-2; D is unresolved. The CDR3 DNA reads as TGTGCCATCAGTCGGACTGAGTCTAACTATGGCTACACCTTC. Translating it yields CAISRTESNYGYTF.